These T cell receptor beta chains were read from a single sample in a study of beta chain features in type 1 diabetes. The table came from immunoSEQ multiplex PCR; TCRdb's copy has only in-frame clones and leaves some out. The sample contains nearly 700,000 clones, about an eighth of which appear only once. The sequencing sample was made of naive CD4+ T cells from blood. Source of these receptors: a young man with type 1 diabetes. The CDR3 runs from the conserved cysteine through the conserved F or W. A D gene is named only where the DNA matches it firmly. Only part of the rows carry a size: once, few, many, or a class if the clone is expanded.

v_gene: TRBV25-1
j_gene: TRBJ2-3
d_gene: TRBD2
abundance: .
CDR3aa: CASSEAGGTQYF
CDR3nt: TGTGCCAGCAGTGAGGCGGGGGGAACGCAGTATTTT

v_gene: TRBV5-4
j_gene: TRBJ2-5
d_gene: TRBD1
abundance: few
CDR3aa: CASSLRTGTDGETQYF
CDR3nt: TGTGCCAGCAGCTTGAGGACAGGGACAGATGGGGAGACCCAGTACTTC

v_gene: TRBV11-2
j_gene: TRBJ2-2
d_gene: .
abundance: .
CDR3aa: CASSLDKVSGELFF
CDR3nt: TGTGCCAGCAGCTTAGATAAGGTTTCCGGGGAGCTGTTTTTT

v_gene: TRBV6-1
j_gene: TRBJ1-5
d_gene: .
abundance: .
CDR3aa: CASRGQFGQPQHF
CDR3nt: TGTGCCAGCAGAGGACAGTTTGGTCAGCCCCAGCATTTT

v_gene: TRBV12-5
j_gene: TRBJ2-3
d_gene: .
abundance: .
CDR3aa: CASATGWTQYF
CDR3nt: TGTGCTAGTGCCACCGGTTGGACGCAGTATTTT

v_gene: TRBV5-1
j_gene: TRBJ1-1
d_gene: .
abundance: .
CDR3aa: CASSPIEGNTEAFF
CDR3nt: TGCGCCAGCAGCCCGATTGAGGGGAACACTGAAGCTTTCTTT

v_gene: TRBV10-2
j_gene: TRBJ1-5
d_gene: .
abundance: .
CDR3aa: CASSESAQVLNNQPQHF
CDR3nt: TGCGCCAGCAGTGAGTCGGCCCAGGTCCTAAATAATCAGCCCCAGCATTTT

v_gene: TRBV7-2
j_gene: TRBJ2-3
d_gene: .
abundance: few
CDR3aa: CASSLRRGTDTQYF
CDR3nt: TGTGCCAGCAGCTTACGTCGGGGCACAGATACGCAGTATTTT

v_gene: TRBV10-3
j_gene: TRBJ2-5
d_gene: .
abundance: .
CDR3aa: CAIGGMEETQYF
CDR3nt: TGTGCCATCGGCGGGATGGAGGAGACCCAGTACTTC

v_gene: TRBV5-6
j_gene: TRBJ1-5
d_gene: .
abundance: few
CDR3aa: CASSLRGSNQPQHF
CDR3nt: TGTGCCAGCAGCCTGCGGGGAAGCAATCAGCCCCAGCATTTT

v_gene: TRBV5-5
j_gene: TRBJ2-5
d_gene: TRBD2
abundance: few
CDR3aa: CASSLLASGVETQYF
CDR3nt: TGTGCCAGCAGCTTGTTGGCTAGCGGGGTGGAGACCCAGTACTTC

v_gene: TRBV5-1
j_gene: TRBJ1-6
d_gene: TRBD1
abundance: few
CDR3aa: CASSRQGPNSPLHF
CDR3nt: TGCGCCAGCAGCCGACAGGGACCAAATTCACCCCTCCACTTT

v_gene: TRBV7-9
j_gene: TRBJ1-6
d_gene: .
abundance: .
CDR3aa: CASSSDIYSPLHF
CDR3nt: TGTGCCAGCAGCTCAGACATTTATTCACCCCTCCACTTT

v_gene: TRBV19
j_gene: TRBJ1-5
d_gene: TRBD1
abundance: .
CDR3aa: CASNTGQGDQPQHF
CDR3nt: TGTGCCAGTAACACGGGACAGGGCGATCAGCCCCAGCATTTT

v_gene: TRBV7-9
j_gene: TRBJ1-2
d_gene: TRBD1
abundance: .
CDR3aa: CASSVGTGGNGYTF
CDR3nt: TGTGCCAGCAGCGTAGGGACAGGGGGAAATGGCTACACCTTC

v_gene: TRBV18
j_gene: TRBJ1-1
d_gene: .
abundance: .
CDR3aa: CASSLGQGNTEAFF
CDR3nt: TGTGCCAGCTCACTCGGACAAGGTAACACTGAAGCTTTCTTT

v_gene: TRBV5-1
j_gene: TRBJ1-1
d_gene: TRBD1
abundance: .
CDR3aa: CASNSGTGWGTEAFF
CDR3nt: TGCGCCAGCAACTCCGGGACAGGCTGGGGCACTGAAGCTTTCTTT

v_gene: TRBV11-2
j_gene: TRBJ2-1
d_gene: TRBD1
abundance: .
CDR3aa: CASSLAGTGAHVQFF
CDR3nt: TGTGCCAGCAGCTTAGCTGGGACAGGGGCTCATGTGCAGTTCTTC

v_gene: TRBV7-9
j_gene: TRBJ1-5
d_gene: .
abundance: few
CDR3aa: CASSQQGGGNQPQHF
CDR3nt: TGTGCCAGCAGCCAACAGGGAGGAGGCAATCAGCCCCAGCATTTT

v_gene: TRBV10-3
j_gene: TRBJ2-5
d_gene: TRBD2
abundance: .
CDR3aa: CAISEPFREVQETQYF
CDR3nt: TGTGCCATCAGTGAGCCCTTCCGGGAGGTACAAGAGACCCAGTACTTC

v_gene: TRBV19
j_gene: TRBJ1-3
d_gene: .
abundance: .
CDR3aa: CASRANSGNTIYF
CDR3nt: TGTGCCAGTAGGGCGAACTCTGGAAACACCATATATTTT

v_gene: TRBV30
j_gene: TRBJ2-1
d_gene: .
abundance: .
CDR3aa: CASAGYNEQFF
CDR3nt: TGTGCCTCGGCCGGCTACAATGAGCAGTTCTTC

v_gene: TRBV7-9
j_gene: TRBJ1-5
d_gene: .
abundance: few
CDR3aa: CASSSRNGQPQHF
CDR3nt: TGTGCCAGCAGCTCCCGAAATGGGCAGCCCCAGCATTTT

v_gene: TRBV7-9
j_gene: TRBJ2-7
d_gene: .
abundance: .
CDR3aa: CASSPGAWTYEQYF
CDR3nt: TGTGCCAGCAGCCCTGGGGCGTGGACCTACGAGCAGTACTTC

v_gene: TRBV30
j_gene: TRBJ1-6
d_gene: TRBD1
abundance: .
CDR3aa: CAWSLGGQGNPLHF
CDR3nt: TGTGCCTGGAGCCTGGGCGGACAGGGAAACCCCCTCCACTTT

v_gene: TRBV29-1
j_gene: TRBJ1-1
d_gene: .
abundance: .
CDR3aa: CSARRTENTEAFF
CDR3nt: TGCAGCGCTCGTCGGACGGAGAACACTGAAGCTTTCTTT

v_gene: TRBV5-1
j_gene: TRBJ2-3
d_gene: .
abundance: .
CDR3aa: CASSPAPPPDTQYF
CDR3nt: TGCGCCAGCAGCCCGGCTCCCCCACCAGATACGCAGTATTTT

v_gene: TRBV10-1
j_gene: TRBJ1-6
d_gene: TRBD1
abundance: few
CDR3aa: CASARDRVSPLHF
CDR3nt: TGCGCCAGCGCCCGGGACAGGGTCTCACCCCTCCACTTT

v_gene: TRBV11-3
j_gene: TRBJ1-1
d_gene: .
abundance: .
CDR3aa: CASSLRGREAFF
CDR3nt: TGTGCCAGCAGCTTAAGAGGCAGAGAAGCTTTCTTT

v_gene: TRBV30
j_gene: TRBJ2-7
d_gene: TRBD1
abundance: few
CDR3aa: CACPGTGGGEQYF
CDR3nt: TGTGCCTGCCCCGGGACAGGGGGCGGCGAGCAGTACTTC

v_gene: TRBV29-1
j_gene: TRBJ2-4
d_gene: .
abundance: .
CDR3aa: CSVEEYSKNIQYF
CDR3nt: TGCAGCGTTGAAGAGTACAGCAAAAACATTCAGTACTTC

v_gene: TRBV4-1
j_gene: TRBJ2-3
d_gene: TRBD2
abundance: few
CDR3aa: CASSHAGPGLEIVGQYF
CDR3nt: TGCGCCAGCAGCCACGCCGGACCGGGACTAGAGATCGTCGGGCAGTATTTT

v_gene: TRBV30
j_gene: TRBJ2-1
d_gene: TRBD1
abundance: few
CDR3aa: CAWRRFGTVTANEQFF
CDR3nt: TGTGCCTGGAGGAGGTTTGGGACAGTCACTGCCAATGAGCAGTTCTTC

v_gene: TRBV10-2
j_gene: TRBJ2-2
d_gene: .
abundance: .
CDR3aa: CASIKQGSGELFF
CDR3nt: TGCGCCAGCATTAAACAGGGATCCGGGGAGCTGTTTTTT

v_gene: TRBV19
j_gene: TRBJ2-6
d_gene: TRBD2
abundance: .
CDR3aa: CASSASGGAVGANVLTF
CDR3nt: TGTGCCAGTAGTGCTAGCGGGGGGGCCGTTGGGGCCAACGTCCTGACTTTC

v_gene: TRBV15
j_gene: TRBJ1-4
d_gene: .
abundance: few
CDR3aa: CATSREGSNEKLFF
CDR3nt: TGTGCCACCAGCAGAGAGGGTTCTAATGAAAAACTGTTTTTT

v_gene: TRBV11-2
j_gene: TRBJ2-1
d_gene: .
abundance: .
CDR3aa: CASSLDRTEQFF
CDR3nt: TGTGCCAGCAGCTTAGATCGGACCGAGCAGTTCTTC

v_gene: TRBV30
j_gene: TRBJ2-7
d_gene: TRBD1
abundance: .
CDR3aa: CALAHRDRGRGLYEQYF
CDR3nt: TGTGCCCTAGCCCATCGGGACAGGGGCCGAGGTCTCTACGAGCAGTACTTC

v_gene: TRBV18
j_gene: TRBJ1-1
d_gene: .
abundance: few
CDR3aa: CASSPPLTANTEAFF
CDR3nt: TGTGCCAGCTCACCACCTTTGACCGCGAACACTGAAGCTTTCTTT

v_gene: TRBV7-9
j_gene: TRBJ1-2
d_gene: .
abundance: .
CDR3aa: CASSLQGVYGYTF
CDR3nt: TGTGCCAGCAGCTTACAGGGAGTCTATGGCTACACCTTC

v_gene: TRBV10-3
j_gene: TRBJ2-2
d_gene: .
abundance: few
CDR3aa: CAISDRRDTGELFF
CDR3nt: TGTGCCATCAGTGATCGTCGGGACACCGGGGAGCTGTTTTTT

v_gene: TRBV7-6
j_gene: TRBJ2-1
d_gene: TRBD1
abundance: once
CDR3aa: CASSLGPGQGVWDEQFF
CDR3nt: TGTGCCAGCAGCTTAGGGCCGGGCCAGGGGGTCTGGGATGAGCAGTTCTTC

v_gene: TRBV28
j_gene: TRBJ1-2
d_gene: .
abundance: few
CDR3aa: CASSLLGVQGTGYTF
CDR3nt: TGTGCCAGCAGTTTATTAGGAGTGCAGGGCACTGGCTACACCTTC

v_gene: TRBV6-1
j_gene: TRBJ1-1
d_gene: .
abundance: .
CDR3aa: CASRPGISNTEAFF
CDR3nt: TGTGCCAGCAGACCAGGGATATCGAACACTGAAGCTTTCTTT

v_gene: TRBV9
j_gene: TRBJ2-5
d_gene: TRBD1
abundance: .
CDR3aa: CASSGQGQLNQETQYF
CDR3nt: TGTGCCAGCAGCGGTCAGGGACAGCTAAACCAAGAGACCCAGTACTTC

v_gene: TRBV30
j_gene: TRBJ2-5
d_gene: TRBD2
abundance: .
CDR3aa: CAWTTGGQETQYF
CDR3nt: TGTGCCTGGACGACGGGGGGGCAAGAGACCCAGTACTTC

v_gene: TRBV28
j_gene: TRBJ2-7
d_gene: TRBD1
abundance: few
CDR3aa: CASSLPRQGDEQYF
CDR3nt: TGTGCCAGCAGTTTACCCCGCCAGGGGGACGAGCAGTACTTC

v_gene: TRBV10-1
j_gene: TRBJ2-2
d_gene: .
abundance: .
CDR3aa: CASSPRTNTGELFF
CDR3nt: TGCGCCAGCAGCCCCCGGACGAACACCGGGGAGCTGTTTTTT

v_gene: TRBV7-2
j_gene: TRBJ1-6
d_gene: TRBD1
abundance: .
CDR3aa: CASSPGQGYNSPLHF
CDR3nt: TGTGCCAGCAGCCCAGGACAGGGGTATAATTCACCCCTCCACTTT

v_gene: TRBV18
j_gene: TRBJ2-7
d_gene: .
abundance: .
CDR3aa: CASSPPSGGRSEQYF
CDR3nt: TGTGCCAGCTCACCACCGTCGGGGGGCCGGAGCGAGCAGTACTTC